Below, one TCR beta chain is given with its context. The antigen is unknown. The sample belongs to a study of OX40 agonist ivuxolimab in advanced cancers. About the research overall: Recorded diagnoses for dose-escalation patients were hepatocellular carcinoma, melanoma, renal cell or head and neck cancer.

Study results and caveats: Part of the nonresponder group also had normalized T-cell clonal expansion that was low. CD8+ T cells were the subset that, on average, had more expanded clones than CD4+.

Using immunoSEQ multiplex PCR, the repertoire was profiled, and TCRdb retains in-frame clones only, with some absent. The sample comprises about 80,000 clones, around 93% of which are singletons, and 6.5% to 9.5% rests with the top ten. Germline-derived CDR1 and CDR2 are SGDLS and YYNGEE. CDR3 length equals 16 residues. V lost 1 base and J 0 bases, leaving 13 bases between the germline ends. The chain has TRBV9 and TRBJ1-2, with TRBD1 as a possible D gene (5 bases). The material was CD4+ or CD8+ T cells sorted from blood, obtained in a trial of the OX40 agonist ivuxolimab. This receptor was taken from an adult with an advanced solid tumor such as melanoma, head and neck, liver or kidney cancer. The CDR3 sequence is CASSVQTGEANYGYTF. The CDR3 bases are TGTGCCAGCAGCGTACAAACAGGCGAAGCTAACTATGGCTACACCTTC.